This TCR beta chain was captured by sequencing in a study of T cell responses to AZD1222 COVID-19 vaccine. TCRdb keeps only in-frame clones here, not all; method: immunoSEQ multiplex PCR. Altogether some 61,000 clones are present, approximately 84% being singletons, with the ten largest covering about 18%. Germline loops: CDR1 SGHDT, CDR2 YYEEEE. Between the trimmed V and J ends, which lost 2 bases and 0 bases, there was a span of 6 bases. This CDR3 spans 14 amino acids. The specimen comprised peripheral blood, sampled on day 0 of AZD1222 vaccination. The TCR comes from an adult in good health. The V and J genes are TRBV5-6 and TRBJ2-4, with D possibly being TRBD2 (6 bases). The CDR3 here is CASSFSGAKNIQYF. DNA of the CDR3: TGTGCCAGCAGCTTTAGCGGAGCCAAAAACATTCAGTACTTC.